The 18 T cell receptor beta chains presented below share a single source sample, sequenced in a study of blood T cell repertoires in COVID-19. Here immunoSEQ multiplex PCR was the method, and the copy in TCRdb shows in-frame clones only, minus some. This table holds some 15,000 clones, 90% found once. Sequencing used peripheral blood. Receptors were obtained from a human donor in a cohort sampled during active COVID-19.

The CDR3 protein is CASSSHAPGQGHGYTF. The CDR3 region has the DNA TGTGCCAGCAGTTCGCACGCCCCGGGACAGGGCCATGGCTACACCTTC. V is TRBV27 and J is TRBJ1-2; TRBD1 agrees at 9 bases. J lost 6 bases, V lost 4 bases, and 12 bases had no gene match. This CDR3 spans 16 amino acids. The V gene's germline CDR1 is MNHEY and CDR2 SMNVEV (reference sequence).

V gene TRBV6-5 combines with J gene TRBJ2-2, with D perhaps matching TRBD1 (5 bases). Germline V CDR1 and CDR2: MNHEY, SVGAGI. Between the trimmed V and J ends, which lost 5 bases and 1 base, there was a span of 11 bases. The CDR3 length is 15 residues. CDR3 DNA sequence: TGTGCCAGCAGTAGCTTCGGACAGAACACCGGGGAGCTGTTTTTT. It is translated as CASSSFGQNTGELFF.

The genes are TRBV30 and TRBJ1-2, with D perhaps matching TRBD1 (5 bases). The CDR3 covers 15 residues. Germline values: CDR1 GTSNPN, CDR2 SVGIG (reference sequence). Trimming removed 0 bases at V and 8 bases at J, with 19 bases between. The CDR3 loop reads CAWSVSGSPGGGYTF. In nucleotides, the CDR3 is TGTGCCTGGAGTGTATCTGGCAGCCCCGGGGGGGGCTACACCTTC.

The chain joins TRBV6-5 to TRBJ2-3; TRBD2 agrees at 7 bases. Germline V gene data show CDR1 as MNHEY and CDR2 as SVGAGI. V lost 1 base to trimming and J lost 8 bases; unmatched junction nucleotides: 9. The CDR3 extends over 15 amino acids. For the CDR3, the DNA is TGTGCCAGCAGTTACTACGGGAGGCACTCAAGTACGCAGTATTTT. Residues: CASSYYGRHSSTQYF.

The chain is built from TRBV10-3 and TRBJ2-4; 11 bases are shared with TRBD2. CDR1 is ENHRY, CDR2 SYGVKD, per germline. The ends lost 0 bases at V and 4 bases at J; junction bases unmatched: 5. The CDR3 has 17 residues. The CDR3, as DNA: TGTGCCATCAGTGAGTCACTAGCGGGAGAAGCTAAAAACATTCAGTACTTC. Translation: CAISESLAGEAKNIQYF.

The gene calls are TRBV5-1 and TRBJ2-1, with 8 bases aligning to TRBD2. The junction had 5 bases not matched to a gene; V was cut back by 1 base and J by 2 bases. CDR1 SGHRS and CDR2 YFSETQ come from the germline V gene. The CDR3 spans 16 residues. The CDR3 DNA reads as TGCGCCAGCAGCTTGTTAGCGGGGCAAGCCTACAATGAGCAGTTCTTC. Translating gives CASSLLAGQAYNEQFF.

This clone showed up just a few times. CDR3 DNA: TGTGCCAGCAGCTTACAAGAGAACTATGGCTACACCTTC. Translation gives CASSLQENYGYTF. The chain recombines TRBV11-2 with TRBJ1-2; the D is unclear. Germline values: CDR1 SGHAT, CDR2 FQNNGV. This CDR3 contains 13 residues. V gave up 2 bases and J gave up 2 bases, with 6 bases separating them.

This clone was picked up a small number of times. V and J are TRBV30 and TRBJ2-1; TRBD2 matches at 10 bases. Germline assignment: CDR1 GTSNPN and CDR2 SVGIG (reference sequence). V gave up 2 bases and J gave up 4 bases; unmatched junction bases: 11. This CDR3 contains 17 residues. The CDR3 DNA reads as TGTGCCTGGAGTCCGGCGGGGCTAGCGGGAGAGTACAATGAGCAGTTCTTC. It is translated as CAWSPAGLAGEYNEQFF.

V usage is TRBV5-1 and J usage is TRBJ2-2; D remains ambiguous. Germline lookup yields CDR1 SGHRS and CDR2 YFSETQ. The CDR3 length is 16 residues. V lost 4 bases and J 0 bases, leaving 13 bases between the germline ends. DNA of the CDR3: TGCGCCAGCAGCGAAAGAGCACTCGCGAACACCGGGGAGCTGTTTTTT. Translating gives CASSERALANTGELFF.

The chain is built from TRBV5-1 and TRBJ1-2; 7 bases agree with TRBD1. V shed 4 bases and J 4 bases; nucleotides not matched to a gene: 10. Germline V gene data show CDR1 as SGHRS and CDR2 as YFSETQ. CDR3 size: 15 residues. CDR3 nucleotides: TGCGCCAGCAGCCTCACGACAGGGTCTTTCTATGGCTACACCTTC. This translates into CASSLTTGSFYGYTF.

The chain has TRBV30 and TRBJ2-5, with D possibly matching TRBD1 (6 bases). The CDR3 has 13 residues. The V and J ends lost 7 bases and 1 base respectively, with 13 bases between them. Germline CDR1 and CDR2: GTSNPN and SVGIG (reference sequence). CDR3 in amino acids: CALTQGPQETQYF. The CDR3 region has the DNA TGTGCCTTGACACAGGGACCCCAAGAGACCCAGTACTTC.

The J gene is TRBJ2-4, the V gene TRBV21-1; TRBD2 reflects the table's D call only, with no check against the DNA. TRBV21-1 is an annotated pseudogene. The CDR3 spans 15 residues. The CDR3, as DNA: TGTGCCAGCAGCAAAGGGAGGGGAACTAAAAACATTCAGTACTTC. Translated: CASSKGRGTKNIQYF.

The chain has TRBV6-1 and TRBJ2-7; D ambiguous. Deletions cut 2 bases from V and 5 bases from J, with 16 bases between. The CDR3 has 15 residues. Germline CDR1 is MNHNS and CDR2 is SASEGT. In nucleotides, the CDR3 is TGTGCCAGCAGTGAACCCGAGCTCATCATCGACGAGCAGTACTTC. It translates to CASSEPELIIDEQYF.

The DNA of the CDR3 is TGCGCCAGCAGTCGGACAGGGCCCCAAGAGACCCAGTACTTC. It encodes CASSRTGPQETQYF. The chain carries TRBV5-1 and TRBJ2-5, with 8 bases identical to TRBD1. Germline V gene lookup returns CDR1 SGHRS and CDR2 YFSETQ. This CDR3 region has 14 residues. Losses at the gene ends were 5 bases for V and 1 base for J; bases not matched to a gene: 4.

This rearrangement joins TRBV5-1 to TRBJ1-4; D is undetermined. The CDR3 has 14 amino acids. CDR1 is SGHRS and CDR2 is YFSETQ in the germline V gene. The V gene lost 1 base and the J gene lost 0 bases, with 4 bases spanning the gap. The CDR3 DNA follows: TGCGCCAGCAGCTTGACATCAACTAATGAAAAACTGTTTTTT. It specifies CASSLTSTNEKLFF.

The chain combines TRBV7-2 with TRBJ2-1; possible D gene TRBD2, 6 bases. This CDR3 contains 13 residues. V lost 8 bases and J lost 4, with 12 bases in between. CDR1 and CDR2 (germline): SGHTA, FQGNSA. The DNA for the CDR3 is TGTGCCAGCGGGAGCGGGTGGTACAATGAGCAGTTCTTC. Its translation: CASGSGWYNEQFF.

The V call is TRBV7-2, the J call TRBJ2-3, with unresolved D. CDR1 is SGHTA, CDR2 FQGNSA, per germline. Trimming took off 3 bases at V and 4 bases at J, with 8 bases between the two ends. The CDR3 runs 13 residues. CDR3 sequence: CASSFVEADTQYF. The CDR3 DNA is TGTGCCAGCAGCTTTGTTGAGGCAGATACGCAGTATTTT.

The rearrangement uses TRBV15 and TRBJ2-5; D may be TRBD1 (11 bases). CDR3 length: 19 residues. V dropped 3 bases and J dropped 5 bases, with 28 bases sitting between them. Looked up from germline, CDR1 is LNHNV and CDR2 is YYDKDF (reference sequence). The CDR3 DNA sequence: TGTGCCACCAGCAGGCCGGGACAGGGGGATAGCGGGGGGCCGGAGACCCAGTACTTC. Its translation is CATSRPGQGDSGGPETQYF.